The T cell receptor beta chain described here comes from a study of beta chain features in type 1 diabetes. Study-wide background: The samples had 90 million to 130 million sorted cells examined in all.

Turning to this clone: Its antigen is still unknown.

Once sorted, every population was more than 95% pure. The authors reverse transcribed all of the isolated RNA, so sequencing captured expressed TCRB transcripts. Sequencing was performed with immunoSEQ multiplex PCR; in TCRdb, only in-frame clones are kept and a portion is missing. The sample lists about 350,000 clones, around 20% occurring once. Trimming took 4 bases from V and 2 from J, leaving 12 bases between them. The CDR3 is 14 amino acids. Germline V gene sequence: CDR1 SQVTM, CDR2 ANQGSEA. Regarding the study as a whole: In patients and controls equally, PCR might favor templates that are shorter.

The genes are TRBV29-1 and TRBJ1-5, with D maybe TRBD1 (5 bases). Specimen: naive CD4+ T cells from blood. The sequence was collected from a woman younger than 30 in good health. In DNA, the CDR3 is TGCAGCGTTGCCCAGGGTGACGGCAATCAGCCCCAGCATTTT. Translating gives CSVAQGDGNQPQHF.